The 26 T cell receptor beta chains in this list originate from one sample, sequenced in a study of cytomegalovirus exposure and HLA in healthy donors. Primers included in the PCR were 60 Vbeta and 13 Jbeta primers. Only in-frame clones appear in the TCRdb table, and some are missing; sequencing was by immunoSEQ multiplex PCR. This sample has some 130,000 clones, with 76% found just once. The sequenced material came from PBMCs. The receptors were sampled from a middle-aged man in good health and CMV-seronegative.

The J gene is TRBJ2-5, the V gene TRBV19, with D perhaps TRBD2 (5 bases). The CDR3 has 13 residues. CDR1 is LNHDA, CDR2 SQIVND, per germline (reference sequence). The V gene lost 6 bases and the J gene lost 5 bases, with 13 bases spanning the gap. CDR3 sequence reads: CASSPSSPETQYF. CDR3 coding DNA: TGTGCCAGTAGCCCTAGCTCCCCCGAGACCCAGTACTTC.

The rearrangement joins TRBV7-8 to TRBJ1-4, with D uncertain. CDR3 size: 17 residues. V was shortened by 1 base and J by 4 bases, with 16 bases between the two germline ends. Germline values: CDR1 SGHVS, CDR2 FQNEAQ. CDR3 amino acids: CASSLGSLERFNEKLFF. The CDR3, as DNA: TGTGCCAGCAGCTTAGGATCTCTGGAGAGGTTTAATGAAAAACTGTTTTTT.

The chain recombines TRBV7-9 with TRBJ2-7; no firm D call. The germline CDR1 and CDR2 sequences are SEHNR and FQNEAQ (reference sequence). V was clipped by 4 bases and J by 7 bases, with 11 bases between them. CDR3 length equals 12 residues. CDR3 sequence: CASSSRLTEQYF. CDR3 DNA: TGTGCCAGCAGCTCCCGATTGACAGAGCAGTACTTC. The full variable domain, in which reference TRBV7-9 and TRBJ2-7 provide the parts outside the CDR3, is DTGVSQNPRHKITKRGQNVTFRCDPISEHNRLYWYRQTLGQGPEFLTYFQNEAQLEKSRLLSDRFSAERPKGSFSTLEIQRTEQGDSAMYLCASSSRLTEQYFGPGTRLTVT.

J is TRBJ1-5 and V is TRBV27; 7 positions match TRBD1. CDR3 size: 15 residues. CDR1 and CDR2 from the germline V gene are MNHEY and SMNVEV (reference sequence). V trimming: 6 bases; J trimming: 2 bases; junction bases outside the gene matches: 7. CDR3 amino acids: CASSDTGTGNQPQHF. Written as DNA, the CDR3 is TGTGCCAGCAGCGACACCGGGACAGGCAATCAGCCCCAGCATTTT.

This clone was found a few times. This chain joins TRBV7-2 and TRBJ2-5; tentative D call: TRBD2 (5 bases). The V gene's germline CDR1 is SGHTA and CDR2 FQGNSA. The germline V and J ends were trimmed by 1 base and 5 bases, with 17 bases remaining between them. This CDR3 region has 16 residues. The CDR3 nucleotides are TGTGCCAGCAGCTTAGGGTACGGGGTAGATTATGAGACCCAGTACTTC. Amino acids: CASSLGYGVDYETQYF.

V gene TRBV7-2 combines with J gene TRBJ2-5; tentatively, D is TRBD2 (7 bases). CDR3 length: 16 amino acids. CDR1 and CDR2 from the germline V gene are SGHTA and FQGNSA. Trimming took 1 base from V and 2 from J, leaving 14 bases between them. The CDR3 DNA reads as TGTGCCAGCAGCTTAGAACGGGGGGCATTACAAGAGACCCAGTACTTC. As protein: CASSLERGALQETQYF.

This chain joins TRBV7-2 and TRBJ2-7; 8 positions match TRBD2. There are 16 residues in the CDR3. The V gene's germline CDR1 is SGHTA and CDR2 FQGNSA. Losses at the gene ends were 5 bases for V and 2 bases for J; bases not matched to a gene: 11. CDR3 in DNA: TGTGCCAGCAGCCCGCCGAGCGGGGGCACCACCTACGAGCAGTACTTC. This encodes CASSPPSGGTTYEQYF. Complete variable domain (other parts from reference TRBV7-2 and TRBJ2-7): GAGVSQSPSNKVTEKGKDVELRCDPISGHTALYWYRQSLGQGLEFLIYFQGNSAPDKSGLPSDRFSAERTGGSVSTLTIQRTQQEDSAVYLCASSPPSGGTTYEQYFGPGTRLTVT.

The chain recombines TRBV15 with TRBJ1-5, with D perhaps matching TRBD1 (6 bases). This CDR3 comprises 17 residues. CDR1 and CDR2 from the germline V gene are LNHNV and YYDKDF (reference sequence). V was shortened by 5 bases and J by 0 bases, with 17 bases between the two germline ends. Here the CDR3 DNA reads TGTGCCACCAGCGGACACCCGGACAGATATAGCAATCAGCCCCAGCATTTT. Protein sequence: CATSGHPDRYSNQPQHF.

The CDR3 coding sequence is TGTGCCAGCAGCTGGGACACCAACACTGAAGCTTTCTTT. Translation: CASSWDTNTEAFF. This chain links TRBV5-4 with TRBJ1-1, with D possibly being TRBD1 (6 bases). Trimming took 3 bases from V and 2 from J, leaving 8 bases between them. Per germline, CDR1 SGHNT and CDR2 YYREEE (reference sequence). The CDR3 has 13 amino acids.

The gene calls are TRBV4-1 and TRBJ2-7; TRBD1 aligns across 10 bases. V gave up 1 base and J gave up 3 bases; unmatched junction bases: 3. The CDR3 length is 15 residues. Germline V gene lookup returns CDR1 MGHRA and CDR2 YSYEKL. This CDR3 is CASSQGGQGIYEQYF. DNA of the CDR3: TGCGCCAGCAGCCAAGGGGGACAGGGGATCTACGAGCAGTACTTC.

V gene TRBV27 combines with J gene TRBJ2-7, with D tentatively TRBD2 (5 bases). Germline V gene sequence: CDR1 MNHEY, CDR2 SMNVEV (reference sequence). V was trimmed by 5 bases and J by 4 bases, leaving 15 bases between them. The length of the CDR3 is 14 residues. This CDR3 is CASSPRSGKYEQYF. The CDR3 DNA follows: TGTGCCAGCAGTCCCCGGTCGGGGAAGTACGAGCAGTACTTC.

This clone was seen only a few times. The gene calls are TRBV29-1 and TRBJ2-1, with 7 nucleotides matching TRBD2. With V trimmed by 2 bases and J by 10 bases, 2 bases remained unmatched. The CDR3 spans 11 residues. Germline V CDR1 and CDR2: SQVTM, ANQGSEA. DNA of the CDR3: TGCAGCGTTGAAAGCGGGGTGGAGCAGTTCTTC. Translating gives CSVESGVEQFF.

The chain links TRBV13 to TRBJ2-7; 10 nucleotides line up with TRBD1. Germline V gene sequence: CDR1 PRHDT, CDR2 FYEKMQ (reference sequence). Trimming took 4 bases from V and 11 from J; bases not matched to a gene: 14. This CDR3 contains 15 residues. The CDR3 coding sequence is TGTGCCAGCAGCTCCGCCGGGACAGGGGAAGATTCGGAGTACTTC. Protein product: CASSSAGTGEDSEYF.

The chain combines TRBV7-2 with TRBJ1-2; 9 bases match TRBD1. Trimming cost V 3 bases and J 3 bases; bases outside gene matches: 2. CDR1 and CDR2 (germline): SGHTA, FQGNSA. The CDR3 runs 14 residues. The CDR3 DNA follows: TGTGCCAGCAGCTTCAGGACAGGGGACTATGGCTACACCTTC. It translates to CASSFRTGDYGYTF.

V gene TRBV5-8 combines with J gene TRBJ1-5, with a weak D call TRBD1 (5 bases). This CDR3 has 15 amino acids. Germline values: CDR1 SGHTS, CDR2 YDEGEE. V was pared by 2 bases and J by 0 bases, with 9 bases between. The CDR3: CASSLRGGSNQPQHF. The CDR3 DNA sequence: TGTGCCAGCAGCTTAAGGGGAGGTAGCAATCAGCCCCAGCATTTT.

The V and J genes are TRBV29-1 and TRBJ2-5, with D perhaps matching TRBD1 (6 bases). The CDR3 runs to 13 residues. Germline CDR1 and CDR2: SQVTM and ANQGSEA. V dropped 1 base and J dropped 5 bases, with 11 bases sitting between them. The CDR3 DNA follows: TGCAGCGTTGAAGCGCGGACAGCGGAGACCCAGTACTTC. Its protein is CSVEARTAETQYF.

The CDR3 sequence: CASSELGQWPYNEQFF. CDR3 DNA sequence: TGTGCCAGCAGTGAATTGGGGCAGTGGCCCTACAATGAGCAGTTCTTC. The chain employs TRBV25-1 and TRBJ2-1; maybe TRBD1 (5 bases). V dropped 1 base and J dropped 2 bases, with 12 bases sitting between them. The germline V gene has CDR1 MGHDK and CDR2 SYGVNS. The CDR3 is made up of 16 amino acids.

The chain recombines TRBV5-1 with TRBJ2-7, with D possibly matching TRBD2 (5 bases). V was shortened by 4 bases and J by 2 bases, with 16 bases between the two germline ends. The length of the CDR3 is 15 residues. From germline, CDR1 is SGHRS and CDR2 YFSETQ. The CDR3: CASSPDPGLPYEQYF. CDR3 coding DNA: TGCGCCAGCAGCCCGGACCCTGGACTTCCCTACGAGCAGTACTTC.

The chain carries TRBV19 and TRBJ1-2; the D is unclear. The CDR3 spans 12 residues. Germline V gene sequence: CDR1 LNHDA, CDR2 SQIVND (reference sequence). V was shortened by 2 bases and J by 6 bases, with 7 bases between the two germline ends. CDR3 residues: CASSIFGDGYTF. For the CDR3, the DNA is TGTGCCAGTAGTATATTCGGGGATGGCTACACCTTC.

This clone turned up a few times. The V call is TRBV29-1, the J call TRBJ2-3; D is undetermined. CDR1 and CDR2 from the germline V gene are SQVTM and ANQGSEA. V lost 3 bases, J lost 2 bases, and 6 bases lay in between. The CDR3 totals 12 residues. CDR3 residues: CSVDGNTDTQYF. In DNA, the CDR3 is TGCAGCGTTGACGGTAACACAGATACGCAGTATTTT.

This clone has more than one count but fewer than ten. This sequence joins TRBV5-1 and TRBJ1-5; 8 nucleotides align to TRBD1. The germline V gene encodes CDR1 SGHRS and CDR2 YFSETQ. The CDR3 has 16 amino acids. J gave up 3 bases and V 0 bases, and 5 bases lay outside the gene matches. The CDR3 reads CASSLGGTGNNQPQHF. The CDR3, as DNA: TGCGCCAGCAGCTTGGGGGGGACAGGAAACAATCAGCCCCAGCATTTT.

The V and J genes are TRBV28 and TRBJ2-2; D is unresolved. Trimming stripped 5 bases from V and 9 bases from J, with 19 bases between. In germline, CDR1 is MDHEN, CDR2 SYDVKM. The CDR3 loop spans 15 amino acids. CDR3 bases: TGTGCCAGCAGTGGTCAACCCCAAGCTATCAGGGAGCTGTTTTTT. The encoded protein is CASSGQPQAIRELFF.

The chain carries TRBV5-1 and TRBJ2-5, with 9 bases aligning to TRBD2. The germline CDR1 and CDR2 sequences are SGHRS and YFSETQ. The CDR3 length is 15 residues. Germline trimming cut 5 bases from V and 2 bases from J; bases unmatched to any gene: 7. In DNA, the CDR3 is TGCGCCAGCAGATGGGGCAGCGGGGGGCAAGAGACCCAGTACTTC. The encoded protein is CASRWGSGGQETQYF.

The chain has TRBV7-3 and TRBJ1-1, with D tentatively TRBD1 (6 bases). The CDR3 covers 15 residues. V shed 1 base and J shed 0 bases, with 9 bases lying between them. Germline V lookup: CDR1 SGHTA, CDR2 FQGTGA. CDR3 sequence (DNA): TGTGCCAGCAGCTTAAATCAGGGGATGAACACTGAAGCTTTCTTT. Translating gives CASSLNQGMNTEAFF.

The J gene is TRBJ1-4, the V gene TRBV5-6; TRBD1 might be the D (6 bases). CDR1 and CDR2 (germline): SGHDT, YYEEEE. Trimming shortened V by 0 bases and J by 3 bases, and 9 bases separated the two germline ends. CDR3 length: 15 residues. CDR3 loop: CASSLVGQPNEKLFF. CDR3 nucleotides: TGTGCCAGCAGCTTGGTCGGACAGCCTAATGAAAAACTGTTTTTT.

The chain couples TRBV10-3 to TRBJ2-1; tentative D call: TRBD2 (6 bases). The CDR3 covers 18 residues. Germline CDR1 reads ENHRY; CDR2 reads SYGVKD. Trimming took 4 bases from V and 1 from J, leaving 20 bases between them. Written as DNA, the CDR3 is TGTGCCATCAGTGGATTTACAGGTCGGGGGAGATCCTACAATGAGCAGTTCTTC. Its translation is CAISGFTGRGRSYNEQFF.